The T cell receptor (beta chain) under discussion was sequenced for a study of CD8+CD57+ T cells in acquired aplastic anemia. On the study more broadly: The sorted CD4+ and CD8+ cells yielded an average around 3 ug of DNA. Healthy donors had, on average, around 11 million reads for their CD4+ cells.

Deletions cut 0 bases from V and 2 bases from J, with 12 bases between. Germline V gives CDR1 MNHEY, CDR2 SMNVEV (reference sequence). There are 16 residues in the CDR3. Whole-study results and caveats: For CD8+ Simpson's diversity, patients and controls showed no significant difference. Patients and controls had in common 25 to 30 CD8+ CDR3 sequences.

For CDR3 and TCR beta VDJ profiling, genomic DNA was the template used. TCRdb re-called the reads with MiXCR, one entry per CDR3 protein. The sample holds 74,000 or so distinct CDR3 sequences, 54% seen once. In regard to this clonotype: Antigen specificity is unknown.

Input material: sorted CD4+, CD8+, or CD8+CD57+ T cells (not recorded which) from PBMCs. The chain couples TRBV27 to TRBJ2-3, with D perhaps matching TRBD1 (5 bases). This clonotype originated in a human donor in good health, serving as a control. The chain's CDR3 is CASSLSVGVYTDTQYF. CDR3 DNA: TGTGCCAGCAGTTTATCTGTAGGGGTATACACAGATACGCAGTATTTT.